The next 10 T cell receptor beta chains were all read from a single sample in a study of T-cell memory formation after mild COVID-19. TCRdb fed the 5' RACE reads into MiXCR, producing one record per CDR3 protein. This sample carries 110,000 or so distinct CDR3 sequences, 22% of them seen once, and the ten largest clones take about 42%. The sequenced material came from PBMCs or a T cell subset sorted from them (not recorded which). The receptors originated from a man younger than 35 who had mild COVID-19 (a few samples of this study predate the infection). Cell type and time point are not known.

This clonotype was counted between two and nine times. V is TRBV25-1 and J is TRBJ1-1; 8 bases fit TRBD1. J lost 3 bases, V lost 6 bases, and 9 bases had no gene match. The V gene's germline CDR1 is MGHDK and CDR2 SYGVNS. The CDR3 sequence is 15 residues long. In nucleotides, the CDR3 is TGTGCCAGCAGACCAATCGGACAGGGCTACACTGAAGCTTTCTTT. Amino acid sequence: CASRPIGQGYTEAFF. Filled out from reference TRBV25-1 and TRBJ1-1, the complete variable domain reads EADIYQTPRYLVIGTGKKITLECSQTMGHDKMYWYQQDPGMELHLIHYSYGVNSTEKGDLSSESTVSRIRTEHFPLTLESARPSHTSQYLCASRPIGQGYTEAFFGQGTRLTVV.

This clonotype was counted a few times. The chain combines TRBV5-1 with TRBJ1-5, with 9 bases aligning to TRBD1. Germline CDR1 reads SGHRS; CDR2 reads YFSETQ. This CDR3 has 15 residues. J gave up 1 base and V 2 bases, and 1 base lay outside the gene matches. The CDR3 DNA reads TGCGCCAGCAGCTTAGGGACAGGGAGCAATCAGCCCCAGCATTTT. This gives the protein CASSLGTGSNQPQHF.

This clonotype was seen once. The chain couples TRBV7-9 to TRBJ2-5, with D perhaps TRBD2 (6 bases). The CDR3 has 14 amino acids. Trimming cost V 4 bases and J 5 bases, with 14 bases left between them. The germline V gene has CDR1 SEHNR and CDR2 FQNEAQ (reference sequence). The CDR3 nucleotides are TGTGCCAGCAGCTCATACGGGAGAGCGGAGACCCAGTACTTC. Translating it yields CASSSYGRAETQYF. The full variable domain, with the rest looked up from reference TRBV7-9 and TRBJ2-5, is DTGVSQNPRHKITKRGQNVTFRCDPISEHNRLYWYRQTLGQGPEFLTYFQNEAQLEKSRLLSDRFSAERPKGSFSTLEIQRTEQGDSAMYLCASSSYGRAETQYFGPGTRLLVL.

A few counts support this clonotype. An end of the junction does not agree with germline; a read error may underlie this. V usage is TRBV9 and J usage is TRBJ2-7, with unresolved D. Germline V gives CDR1 SGDLS, CDR2 YYNGEE. The CDR3 runs 12 residues. CDR3 in DNA: TGTGCCAGCAGCGACCTGGGCACCCCCCTGTGCTTC. Translated, it gives CASSDLGTPLCF.

This clonotype has ten or more counts. The chain combines TRBV6-2 or TRBV6-3 with TRBJ2-3; D not resolved. Deletions cut 6 bases from V and 0 bases from J, with 13 bases between. CDR1 MNHEY and CDR2 SVGEGT come from the germline V gene. The CDR3 extends over 15 amino acids. The CDR3 bases are TGTGCCAGCAGCGGAGTTCCTGACAGCACAGATACGCAGTATTTT. It yields the protein CASSGVPDSTDTQYF.

This chain connects TRBV7-9 to TRBJ2-2; no reliable D call. The CDR3 is made up of 18 amino acids. Trimming took 2 bases from V and 4 from J, leaving 20 bases between them. Germline V gives CDR1 SEHNR, CDR2 FQNEAQ (reference sequence). CDR3 protein: CASSLRQGPLVSTGELFF. As DNA, the CDR3 is TGTGCCAGCAGCTTACGGCAAGGGCCCCTCGTGAGCACCGGGGAGCTGTTTTTT.

J is TRBJ2-2 and V is TRBV4-3, with TRBD1 as a possible D gene (7 bases). Looked up from germline, CDR1 is LGHNA and CDR2 is YSLEER. CDR3 length equals 17 residues. V was cut by 0 bases and J by 1 base, with 12 bases left in between. CDR3 in DNA: TGCGCCAGCAGCCAAGATCGGCAGGGGGGGAACACCGGGGAGCTGTTTTTT. It specifies CASSQDRQGGNTGELFF.

This clonotype was detected a few times. The rearrangement links TRBV14 to TRBJ2-3; D is unclear. Looked up from germline, CDR1 is SGHDN and CDR2 is FVKESK. This CDR3 contains 12 residues. Trimming took off 2 bases at V and 5 bases at J, with 5 bases between the two ends. The CDR3 loop is CASSQRGDTQYF. DNA of the CDR3: TGTGCCAGCAGCCAACGTGGAGATACGCAGTATTTT.

This clonotype was observed a few times. The chain joins TRBV27 to TRBJ2-7; D is uncertain. The CDR3 consists of 13 residues. Germline V gene lookup returns CDR1 MNHEY and CDR2 SMNVEV (reference sequence). The V end lost 0 bases, the J end lost 0 bases, and 3 bases lay between the germline ends. The CDR3, as DNA: TGTGCCAGCAGTTTATCGGCCTCCTACGAGCAGTACTTC. Translated: CASSLSASYEQYF.

This clonotype has more than one count but fewer than ten. The chain links TRBV4-1 to TRBJ1-2; tentative D call: TRBD1 (6 bases). Germline V gene sequence: CDR1 MGHRA, CDR2 YSYEKL. This CDR3 is 15 amino acids long. Trimming cost V 5 bases and J 5 bases, with 18 bases left between them. The CDR3 protein is CASSVRGGPEYGYTF. The CDR3 DNA is TGCGCCAGCAGCGTTCGGGGGGGCCCTGAGTATGGCTACACCTTC.